A single sample is the source of the 17 T cell receptor beta chains below, sequenced in a study of T cells in localized non-small cell lung cancer. TCRdb keeps only in-frame clones here, not all; method: immunoSEQ multiplex PCR. This table holds roughly 23,000 clones, 80% to 90% found once. The input for sequencing was peripheral blood, taken before any cancer treatment. These receptors all come from a male donor at least 60 years old with stage I squamous cell lung carcinoma.

The J gene is TRBJ2-1, the V gene TRBV9, with a possible D match to TRBD1 (6 bases). Trimming cost V 0 bases and J 5 bases, with 15 bases left between them. CDR1 is SGDLS, CDR2 YYNGEE, per germline. CDR3 size: 16 residues. CDR3 coding DNA: TGTGCCAGCAGCGTAGCCGGAGACAGGCAGAACAATGAGCAGTTCTTC. Translated, it gives CASSVAGDRQNNEQFF.

The chain uses TRBV5-1 and TRBJ2-5, with TRBD2 matching over 9 bases. V shed 0 bases, J shed 5 bases, and the junction held 11 bases outside the gene matches. The CDR3 covers 17 residues. Germline CDR1 and CDR2: SGHRS and YFSETQ. The CDR3 protein is CASSLVGGGAAGETQYF. CDR3 DNA: TGCGCCAGCAGCTTGGTAGGCGGGGGGGCCGCCGGCGAGACCCAGTACTTC.

A remark on this clone: One end of the junction fails to match germline, which may point to a read error. The chain has TRBV29-1 and TRBJ2-1; D might be TRBD2 (7 bases). Germline CDR1 reads SQVTM; CDR2 reads ANQGSEA. This CDR3 has 14 amino acids. This CDR3 reads CSVEGGDSLNEQFF. CDR3 DNA: TGCAGCGTCGAAGGGGGGGACTCCTTGAATGAGCAGTTCTTC.

This clone turned up a few times. J is TRBJ1-6 and V is TRBV2, with TRBD1 matching over 8 bases. The CDR3 contains 18 residues. CDR1 and CDR2 (germline): SNHLY, FYNNEI. Trimming took 1 base from V and 0 from J; bases not matched to a gene: 5. The DNA for the CDR3 is TGTGCCAGCAGTGAAGTCGGACAGGGAAGCTCCTATAATTCACCCCTCCACTTT. It yields the protein CASSEVGQGSSYNSPLHF.

The table lists this clone with a few counts. The sample has other DNA sequences that encode this CDR3 too. The chain joins TRBV27 to TRBJ1-5; D is perhaps TRBD1 (5 bases). CDR3 length: 13 amino acids. Germline values: CDR1 MNHEY, CDR2 SMNVEV (reference sequence). CDR3 loop: CAAGGNSNQPQHF. The CDR3 DNA reads TGTGCTGCGGGGGGGAATAGCAATCAGCCCCAGCATTTT.

V is TRBV27 and J is TRBJ1-2, with D maybe TRBD1 (6 bases). V dropped 5 bases and J dropped 4 bases, with 14 bases sitting between them. This CDR3 is 14 amino acids long. In germline, CDR1 is MNHEY, CDR2 SMNVEV (reference sequence). CDR3 loop: CASSLPGVGYGYTF. In nucleotides, the CDR3 is TGTGCCAGCAGTCTCCCAGGGGTGGGCTATGGCTACACCTTC.

This rearrangement joins TRBV7-2 to TRBJ2-2; possibly TRBD1 or TRBD2 for D (5 bases each). CDR1 SGHTA and CDR2 FQGNSA come from the germline V gene. The CDR3 runs to 15 residues. Trimming cost V 5 bases and J 4 bases, with 14 bases left between them. The CDR3, as DNA: TGTGCCAGCAGCCCAGGGACCTGGATCACCGGGGAGCTGTTTTTT. It is translated as CASSPGTWITGELFF.

The rearrangement joins TRBV19 to TRBJ1-1; 11 positions agree with TRBD1. Unmatched junction bases numbered 6, after V lost 3 bases and J lost 0 bases. The germline CDR1 and CDR2 sequences are LNHDA and SQIVND (reference sequence). This CDR3 is built from 17 residues. CDR3 bases: TGTGCCAGTAGTATCGGGGGACAGGGGGACTTGAACACTGAAGCTTTCTTT. Translated, it gives CASSIGGQGDLNTEAFF.

The table lists this clone with a count of one. The chain recombines TRBV25-1 with TRBJ1-3; 9 bases agree with TRBD1. The J segment lost 4 bases and the V segment lost 4 bases, leaving 5 bases of the junction unmatched. Germline CDR1 and CDR2: MGHDK and SYGVNS. The CDR3 contains 15 residues. This chain's CDR3 is CASSAGTGRGNTIYF. The CDR3 DNA is TGTGCCAGCAGTGCAGGGACAGGGAGGGGAAACACCATATATTTT. Based on the CDR3 plus reference TRBV25-1 and TRBJ1-3, the full variable domain is EADIYQTPRYLVIGTGKKITLECSQTMGHDKMYWYQQDPGMELHLIHYSYGVNSTEKGDLSSESTVSRIRTEHFPLTLESARPSHTSQYLCASSAGTGRGNTIYFGEGSWLTVV.

The rearrangement joins TRBV29-1 to TRBJ2-3, with 7 bases lining up with TRBD2. The CDR3 extends over 12 amino acids. From germline, CDR1 is SQVTM and CDR2 ANQGSEA. CDR3: CAGGETADTQYF. DNA for the CDR3: TGCGCTGGGGGGGAAACGGCAGATACGCAGTATTTT.

The rearrangement uses TRBV28 and TRBJ1-1, with D perhaps matching TRBD1 (5 bases). Deletions cut 6 bases from V and 0 bases from J, with 17 bases between. This CDR3 is 16 amino acids long. Germline V gives CDR1 MDHEN, CDR2 SYDVKM. CDR3 sequence reads: CASRGAGGAVNTEAFF. DNA for the CDR3: TGTGCCAGCAGAGGGGCGGGAGGGGCGGTGAACACTGAAGCTTTCTTT.

V and J are TRBV6-1 and TRBJ1-2, with TRBD1 matching over 7 bases. Per germline, CDR1 MNHNS and CDR2 SASEGT. V was clipped by 4 bases and J by 8 bases; unmatched bases: 16. The CDR3 spans 16 residues. CDR3: CASSGNGNRGKRGYTF. CDR3 nucleotide sequence: TGTGCCAGCAGTGGAAATGGGAACAGGGGTAAAAGAGGCTACACCTTC.

The genes are TRBV19 and TRBJ2-3; 10 bases align to TRBD2. The length of the CDR3 is 18 residues. Germline V CDR1 and CDR2: LNHDA, SQIVND (reference sequence). Trimming at V came to 3 bases and at J to 1 base, leaving 10 bases not matched to a gene. The CDR3 DNA reads TGTGCCAGTAGTATCAAGCGATCTCTAGCGGGGGGCACAGATACGCAGTATTTT. Translated: CASSIKRSLAGGTDTQYF.

This clone appeared once. The chain links TRBV6-4 to TRBJ2-1; TRBD2 aligns across 11 bases. The CDR3 contains 15 residues. With V trimmed by 6 bases and J by 3 bases, 4 bases remained unmatched. From germline, CDR1 is MRHNA and CDR2 SNTAGT. DNA of the CDR3: TGTGCCAGCAGACCCCTAGCGGGGGGCTACAATGAGCAGTTCTTC. Translation gives CASRPLAGGYNEQFF.

The CDR3 nucleotides read TGTGCCAGCAGTGGGAGGACAGGGCACAATCAGCCCCAGCATTTT. The encoded protein is CASSGRTGHNQPQHF. The chain uses TRBV27 and TRBJ1-5; 8 nucleotides match TRBD1. Germline trimming cut 5 bases from V and 3 bases from J; bases unmatched to any gene: 6. This CDR3 region has 15 residues. Germline V CDR1 and CDR2: MNHEY, SMNVEV (reference sequence).

The J gene is TRBJ2-5, the V gene TRBV19, with TRBD2 matching 12 bases. Germline V gene sequence: CDR1 LNHDA, CDR2 SQIVND (reference sequence). CDR3 size: 17 residues. J was trimmed by 5 bases and V by 3 bases; bases with no gene match: 10. This chain's CDR3 is CASSMDKLAGGHETQYF. CDR3 sequence (DNA): TGTGCCAGTAGTATGGACAAGCTAGCGGGGGGGCATGAGACCCAGTACTTC.

The chain is built from TRBV6-6 and TRBJ2-7; D unresolved. Germline V gene lookup returns CDR1 MNHNY and CDR2 SVGAGI (reference sequence). The CDR3 is 13 residues long. Trimming removed 6 bases at V and 3 bases at J, with 12 bases between. This CDR3 is CASRAAENYEQYF. CDR3 in DNA: TGTGCCAGCAGGGCGGCGGAGAACTACGAGCAGTACTTC.